The sequence of this T cell receptor beta chain was determined in a study of identical twins. Using its own MiXCR run on the 5' RACE reads, TCRdb lists one record per CDR3 protein. The sample has 400,000 to 550,000 distinct CDR3 sequences, 20% to 30% seen once. The CDR3 totals 13 residues. With 8 bases clipped from V and 7 bases from J, the junction kept 8 bases outside the gene matches. Germline V lookup: CDR1 SEHNR, CDR2 FQNEAQ (reference sequence). Only healthy Caucasians were enrolled as donors. This same sample was also part of a study on T cells expressing NK-cell markers. As that study records: In sorted CD3+CD56+NKG2C+, CD3+CD56+NKG2C- and CD3+CD56-NKG2C+ T cells, TCR beta repertoires were obtained. The study found dominant NKG2C+ clonotypes at 1.0-7.0% of CD8+ T cells in about six donors. Four donors likewise had their CD3+CD56-NKG2C+ fraction led by these clonotypes.

The sample taken for sequencing was CD4+ T cells sorted from blood. The receptor comes from a young woman in good health. This rearrangement joins TRBV7-9 to TRBJ2-7, with 10 bases identical to TRBD1. The CDR3 here is CASLTGGLREQYF. The CDR3 coding sequence is TGTGCCAGCCTGACAGGGGGCCTTCGGGAGCAGTACTTC.